The present T cell receptor beta chain was sequenced within a study of cytomegalovirus exposure and HLA in healthy donors. Profiled with immunoSEQ multiplex PCR; TCRdb holds only in-frame clones, not every one. The repertoire holds roughly 180,000 clones, about four fifths seen once, with roughly 7.5% in the top ten. Germline-derived CDR1 and CDR2 are MDHEN and SYDVKM. The V end was cut by 6 bases, the J end by 8 bases, with 16 bases between. The CDR3 sequence is 13 residues long. What was sequenced was PBMCs. This clonotype originated in a man between 18 and 35 years old in good health and CMV-seropositive. The rearrangement uses TRBV28 and TRBJ1-1; TRBD1 is a possible D gene (6 bases). CDR3 sequence reads: CASSTTGLVEAFF. CDR3 nucleotides: TGTGCCAGCAGCACCACAGGGCTCGTAGAAGCTTTCTTT. The whole variable domain, filled in from reference TRBV28 and TRBJ1-1, reads DVKVTQSSRYLVKRTGEKVFLECVQDMDHENMFWYRQDPGLGLRLIYFSYDVKMKEKGDIPEGYSVSREKKERFSLILESASTNQTSMYLCASSTTGLVEAFFGQGTRLTVV.